This TCR beta chain was captured by sequencing in a study of T-cell memory formation after mild COVID-19. Concerning this clonotype: Its antigen remains unidentified.

In TCRdb, the 5' RACE reads were re-called with MiXCR into one record per CDR3 protein. The sample includes about 470,000 distinct CDR3 sequences, 18% of them seen just once. Study findings and constraints: Clones contracting across day 15 to 85 had a balanced CD4/CD8 profile; later expanding clones leaned CD4+.

Germline V gene sequence: CDR1 SGHRS, CDR2 YFSETQ. Between the trimmed V and J ends, which lost 4 bases and 2 bases, there was a span of 16 bases. The CDR3 length is 15 residues. The material sequenced was PBMCs or a T cell subset sorted from them (not recorded which). V is TRBV5-1 and J is TRBJ2-7; D may be TRBD1 or TRBD2 (6 bases each). This clonotype was sampled from an adult woman who had mild COVID-19 (a few samples of this study predate the infection). Cell type and time point are not known. CDR3 protein: CASSPRTGAPYEQYF. The CDR3 DNA follows: TGCGCCAGCAGCCCTCGCACGGGGGCCCCCTACGAGCAGTACTTC. Supplemented by reference TRBV5-1 and TRBJ2-7, the full variable domain reads KAGVTQTPRYLIKTRGQQVTLSCSPISGHRSVSWYQQTPGQGLQFLFEYFSETQRNKGNFPGRFSGRQFSNSRSEMNVSTLELGDSALYLCASSPRTGAPYEQYFGPGTRLTVT.